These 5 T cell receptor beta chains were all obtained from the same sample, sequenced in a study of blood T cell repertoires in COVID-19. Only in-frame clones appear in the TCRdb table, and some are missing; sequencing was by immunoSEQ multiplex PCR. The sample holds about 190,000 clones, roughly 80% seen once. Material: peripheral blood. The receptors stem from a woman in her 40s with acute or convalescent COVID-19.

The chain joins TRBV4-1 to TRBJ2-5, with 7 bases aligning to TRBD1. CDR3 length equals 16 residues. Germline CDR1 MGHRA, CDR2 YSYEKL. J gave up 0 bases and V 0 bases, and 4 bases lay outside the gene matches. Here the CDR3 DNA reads TGCGCCAGCAGCCAAGAGACAGGGCCCTACCAAGAGACCCAGTACTTC. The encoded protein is CASSQETGPYQETQYF.

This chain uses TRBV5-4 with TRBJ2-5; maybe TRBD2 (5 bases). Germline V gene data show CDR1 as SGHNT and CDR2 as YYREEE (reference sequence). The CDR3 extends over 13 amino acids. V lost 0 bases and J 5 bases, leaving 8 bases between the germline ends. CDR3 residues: CASSLEPGETQYF. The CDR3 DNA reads TGTGCCAGCAGCTTGGAGCCGGGGGAGACCCAGTACTTC.

DNA of the CDR3: TGTGCCAGCAGTTTAAGCGGGGTTGGCAATGAGCAGTTCTTC. Translation: CASSLSGVGNEQFF. The rearrangement joins TRBV27 to TRBJ2-1; 7 bases fit TRBD2. Germline V gene lookup returns CDR1 MNHEY and CDR2 SMNVEV (reference sequence). Trimming took 2 bases from V and 6 from J; bases not matched to a gene: 4. The CDR3 length is 14 residues.

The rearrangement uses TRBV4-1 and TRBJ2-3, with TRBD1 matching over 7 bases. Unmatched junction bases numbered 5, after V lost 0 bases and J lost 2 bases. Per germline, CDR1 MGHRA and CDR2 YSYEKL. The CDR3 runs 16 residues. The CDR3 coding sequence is TGCGCCAGCAGCCAAGAGACAGGGTCCTTCACAGATACGCAGTATTTT. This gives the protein CASSQETGSFTDTQYF.

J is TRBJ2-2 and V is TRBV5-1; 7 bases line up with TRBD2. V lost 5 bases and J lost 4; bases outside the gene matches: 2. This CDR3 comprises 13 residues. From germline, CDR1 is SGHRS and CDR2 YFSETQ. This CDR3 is CASRSGGTGELFF. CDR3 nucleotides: TGCGCCAGCAGGTCGGGGGGCACCGGGGAGCTGTTTTTT. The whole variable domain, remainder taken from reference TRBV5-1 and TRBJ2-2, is KAGVTQTPRYLIKTRGQQVTLSCSPISGHRSVSWYQQTPGQGLQFLFEYFSETQRNKGNFPGRFSGRQFSNSRSEMNVSTLELGDSALYLCASRSGGTGELFFGEGSRLTVL.